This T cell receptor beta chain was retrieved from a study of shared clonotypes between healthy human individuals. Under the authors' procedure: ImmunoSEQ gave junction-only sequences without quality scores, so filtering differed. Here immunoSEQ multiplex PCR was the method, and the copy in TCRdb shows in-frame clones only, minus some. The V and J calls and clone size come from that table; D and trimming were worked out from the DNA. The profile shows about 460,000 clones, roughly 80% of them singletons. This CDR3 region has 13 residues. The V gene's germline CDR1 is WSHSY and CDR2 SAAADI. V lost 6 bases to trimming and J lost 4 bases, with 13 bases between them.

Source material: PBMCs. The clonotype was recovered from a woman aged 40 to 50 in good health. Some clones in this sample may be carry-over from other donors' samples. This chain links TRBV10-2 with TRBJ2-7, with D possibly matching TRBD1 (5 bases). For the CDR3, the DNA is TGCGCCAGCAGGGGGCGACAGTTGTACGAGCAGTACTTC. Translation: CASRGRQLYEQYF.